The rows below give T cell receptor beta chains drawn from one sample of a study of cytomegalovirus exposure and HLA in healthy donors. The protocol was immunoSEQ multiplex PCR, while the TCRdb copy is restricted to in-frame clones and leaves out a portion. This table holds 150,000 or so clones. The material sequenced was PBMCs. These receptors all come from a man between 18 and 35 years old in good health and CMV-seronegative. Each CDR3 is given with its conserved first and last residue. A D gene is named only where the DNA matches it firmly.

>TRBJ2-1|TRBV28|TRBD1
CASSPIPGTGDNEQFF
TGTGCCAGCAGCCCCATCCCCGGGACAGGGGACAATGAGCAGTTCTTC
>TRBJ1-1|TRBV5-1|.
CASARDTNTEAFF
TGCGCCTCAGCCCGGGACACGAACACTGAAGCTTTCTTT
>TRBJ1-1|TRBV6-5|.
CASSYEGKTEAFF
TGTGCCAGCAGTTACGAGGGAAAGACTGAAGCTTTCTTT
>TRBJ2-2|TRBV11-2|TRBD2
CASSLLAGAGELFF
TGTGCCAGCAGCTTACTAGCGGGCGCCGGGGAGCTGTTTTTT
>TRBJ2-2|TRBV19|.
CASSTGVTGELFF
TGTGCCAGTAGTACAGGGGTGACCGGGGAGCTGTTTTTT
>TRBJ2-1|TRBV9|.
CASSVGGKGNEQFF
TGTGCCAGCAGCGTAGGCGGGAAAGGTAATGAGCAGTTCTTC
>TRBJ1-6|TRBV5-3|.
CARRSPRNRRNSPLHF
TGTGCCAGAAGGTCCCCGAGGAACCGGCGGAATTCACCCCTCCACTTT
>TRBJ2-4|TRBV27|.
CASSPQGTKNIQYF
TGTGCCAGCAGTCCACAGGGTACCAAAAACATTCAGTACTTC
>TRBJ2-3|TRBV6-4|TRBD2
CASSDGTSGGAVDTQYF
TGTGCCAGCAGTGACGGGACTAGCGGGGGGGCCGTAGATACGCAGTATTTT
>TRBJ2-3|TRBV5-4|TRBD2
CASSLSRLAGGRGTDTQYF
TGTGCCAGCAGCTTGAGTCGCCTAGCGGGAGGGCGTGGCACAGATACGCAGTATTTT
>TRBJ2-3|TRBV9|.
CASSVGTTPDTQYF
TGTGCCAGCAGCGTAGGTACAACCCCAGATACGCAGTATTTT
>TRBJ2-3|TRBV7-3|.
CASSSRNGLESTDTQYF
TGTGCCAGCAGCTCACGGAACGGACTGGAAAGCACAGATACGCAGTATTTT
>TRBJ2-3|TRBV9|.
CASSVQQGMTDTQYF
TGTGCCAGCAGCGTCCAGCAGGGCATGACAGATACGCAGTATTTT
>TRBJ1-5|TRBV7-9|TRBD1
CASSLGAGGGSMVNQPQHF
TGTGCCAGCAGCTTAGGTGCAGGGGGTGGGTCTATGGTCAATCAGCCCCAGCATTTT
>TRBJ1-1|TRBV5-1|TRBD1
CASSLPGQTSNTEAFF
TGCGCCAGCAGCCTCCCGGGACAGACTTCGAACACTGAAGCTTTCTTT
>TRBJ2-7|TRBV4-1|.
CASSYQRVSYEQYF
TGCGCCAGCAGTTACCAGCGTGTCTCCTACGAGCAGTACTTC
>TRBJ2-1|TRBV5-6|.
CASSSSGRLGNEQFF
TGTGCCAGCAGCAGTTCGGGAAGGTTGGGCAATGAGCAGTTCTTC
>TRBJ2-7|TRBV5-1|TRBD2
CASSQTGGYPYEQYF
TGCGCCAGCAGCCAGACGGGAGGTTATCCCTACGAGCAGTACTTC
>TRBJ1-3|TRBV28|TRBD1
CASSRPGTGPIGNTIYF
TGTGCCAGCAGCCGCCCCGGGACAGGGCCTATTGGAAACACCATATATTTT
>TRBJ2-1|TRBV18|.
CASSPTGYNEQFF
TGTGCCAGCTCACCAACAGGTTACAATGAGCAGTTCTTC
>TRBJ2-7|TRBV5-1|TRBD2
CASRLAGGYEQYF
TGCGCCAGCAGGCTAGCGGGAGGGTACGAGCAGTACTTC
>TRBJ2-7|TRBV4-1|.
CASSQANEPLSGQLLEQYF
TGCGCCAGCAGCCAAGCAAACGAGCCCCTTTCGGGACAACTCCTCGAGCAGTACTTC
>TRBJ1-5|TRBV5-1|.
CASSLAPSGQPQHF
TGCGCCAGCAGCTTGGCACCGAGCGGTCAGCCCCAGCATTTT
>TRBJ1-2|TRBV28|.
CASRGRGRGLPNYGYTF
TGTGCCAGCAGGGGGAGAGGCCGCGGACTCCCTAACTATGGCTACACCTTC
>TRBJ1-6|TRBV28|.
CASRPRVGRDSPLHF
TGTGCCAGCAGGCCCAGGGTGGGTCGGGATTCACCCCTCCACTTT
>TRBJ1-5|TRBV29-1|TRBD1
CSVATGGNQPQHF
TGCAGCGTTGCGACAGGGGGCAATCAGCCCCAGCATTTT
>TRBJ1-6|TRBV4-3|.
CASSQDPGVGSPLHF
TGCGCCAGCAGCCAAGATCCCGGGGTGGGTTCACCCCTCCACTTT
>TRBJ1-3|TRBV2|.
CASSARVGNTIYF
TGTGCCAGCAGTGCCAGGGTAGGAAACACCATATATTTT
>TRBJ2-2|TRBV9|TRBD1
CASSVGQVGTGELFF
TGTGCCAGCAGCGTTGGACAGGTGGGCACCGGGGAGCTGTTTTTT
>TRBJ1-2|TRBV6-1|TRBD1
CASSDRTGVNYGYTF
TGTGCCAGCAGTGATCGAACAGGGGTAAACTATGGCTACACCTTC
>TRBJ2-7|TRBV5-6|.
CASSYGATSPIYEQYF
TGTGCCAGCAGCTATGGGGCCACTAGCCCTATTTACGAGCAGTACTTC
>TRBJ2-2|TRBV7-9|.
CASSPRGAQNTGELFF
TGTGCCAGCAGCCCCCGGGGGGCGCAGAACACCGGGGAGCTGTTTTTT
>TRBJ2-1|TRBV5-1|TRBD2
CASTSRQRELGDEQFF
TGCGCCAGCACCTCGAGGCAGCGGGAGTTGGGCGATGAGCAGTTCTTC
>TRBJ2-1|TRBV4-3|TRBD2
CASSHSSSASGENEQFF
TGCGCCAGCAGCCATTCCTCGTCGGCTAGCGGGGAGAATGAGCAGTTCTTC
>TRBJ2-5|TRBV9|TRBD1
CASSVEGQGRETQYF
TGTGCCAGCAGCGTGGAGGGACAGGGCAGGGAGACCCAGTACTTC
>TRBJ1-1|TRBV28|.
CASSSHPGGNTEAFF
TGTGCCAGCAGTTCCCACCCGGGAGGGAACACTGAAGCTTTCTTT
>TRBJ1-5|TRBV2|.
CASSDDRSYQPQHF
TGTGCCAGCAGTGACGACAGAAGTTATCAGCCCCAGCATTTT
>TRBJ2-7|TRBV5-1|TRBD1
CASSPDRGGGEQYF
TGCGCCAGCAGCCCGGACAGGGGAGGGGGCGAGCAGTACTTC
>TRBJ1-5|TRBV6-1|TRBD1
CASIMTGGQPQHF
TGTGCCAGCATAATGACAGGGGGTCAGCCCCAGCATTTT
>TRBJ1-1|TRBV7-3|TRBD1
CASSLTGTGNTEAFF
TGTGCCAGCAGCTTAACCGGGACAGGGAACACTGAAGCTTTCTTT
>TRBJ2-1|TRBV10-3|TRBD2
CATLAGAEYNEQFF
TGTGCCACTCTAGCGGGAGCGGAGTACAATGAGCAGTTCTTC
>TRBJ2-7|TRBV15|TRBD1
CATSRDRGLTYEQYF
TGTGCCACCAGCAGAGACAGGGGGCTAACCTACGAGCAGTACTTC
>TRBJ1-5|TRBV6-6|.
CASSPGLSNQPQHF
TGTGCCAGCAGCCCGGGTCTTAGCAATCAGCCCCAGCATTTT
>TRBJ1-1|TRBV15|.
CATSRLRGSDLVNTEAFF
TGTGCCACCAGCAGGCTCAGGGGATCAGATCTGGTCAACACTGAAGCTTTCTTT
>TRBJ1-4|TRBV15|TRBD1
CATSRGGTGTSREKLFF
TGTGCCACCAGCAGAGGGGGGACAGGAACCTCTAGGGAAAAACTGTTTTTT
>TRBJ2-3|TRBV10-3|TRBD2
CAIRTRGDTDTQYF
TGTGCCATCAGAACTCGGGGGGACACAGATACGCAGTATTTT
>TRBJ2-3|TRBV29-1|.
CSVVTGQYF
TGCAGCGTTGTGACAGGGCAGTATTTT
>TRBJ2-5|TRBV27|TRBD2
CASSFSATGGETQYF
TGTGCCAGCAGTTTTTCTGCGACCGGGGGGGAGACCCAGTACTTC
>TRBJ2-2|TRBV5-6|.
CASSLGQINTGELFF
TGTGCCAGCAGCCTCGGACAGATAAACACCGGGGAGCTGTTTTTT
>TRBJ2-7|TRBV27|.
CASSLSPTGLCEQYF
TGTGCCAGCAGTCTCTCACCCACAGGGCTATGCGAGCAGTACTTC
>TRBJ2-3|TRBV11-2|.
CASNLGVPTDTQYF
TGTGCCAGCAACCTAGGGGTGCCCACAGATACGCAGTATTTT
>TRBJ2-7|TRBV29-1|.
CSVVQSYEQYF
TGCAGCGTGGTTCAGTCCTACGAGCAGTACTTC
>TRBJ1-6|TRBV7-2|TRBD1
CASSPTGSASPLHF
TGTGCCAGCAGCCCGACAGGGTCTGCTTCACCCCTCCACTTT
>TRBJ2-1|TRBV7-9|.
CASSLTGIEQFF
TGTGCCAGCAGCCTCACAGGTATCGAGCAGTTCTTC
>TRBJ2-3|TRBV5-1|.
CASSLASVTDTQYF
TGCGCCAGCAGCTTGGCTAGCGTCACAGATACGCAGTATTTT
>TRBJ1-4|TRBV10-3|TRBD1
CATCRGREANEKLFF
TGTGCCACTTGCAGGGGGCGCGAGGCTAATGAAAAACTGTTTTTT
>TRBJ1-1|TRBV18|.
CASSPLGVNTEAFF
TGTGCCAGCTCACCACTCGGGGTTAACACTGAAGCTTTCTTT
>TRBJ2-7|TRBV13|TRBD1
CASSSRDRGVYEQYF
TGTGCCAGCAGCAGCCGGGACAGGGGAGTCTACGAGCAGTACTTC
>TRBJ1-2|TRBV30|.
CAWNVFAGADGYTF
TGTGCCTGGAATGTGTTTGCAGGGGCGGATGGCTACACCTTC